Below are 16 T cell receptor beta chains sequenced from a single sample in a study of cytomegalovirus exposure and HLA in healthy donors. PCR was performed using 60 Vbeta and 13 Jbeta primers. Data came from immunoSEQ multiplex PCR; TCRdb stores just in-frame clones and leaves some out. Of approximately 100,000 clones detected, about two thirds appear once; the ten largest clones hold 0.6% to 1%. The specimen was PBMCs. These receptors came from a boy younger than 18 in good health and CMV-seronegative.

The chain recombines TRBV6-5 with TRBJ2-7; 7 nucleotides line up with TRBD1. The ends lost 2 bases at V and 3 bases at J; junction bases unmatched: 4. The CDR3 extends over 14 amino acids. Germline-derived CDR1 and CDR2 are MNHEY and SVGAGI. CDR3 sequence (DNA): TGTGCCAGCAGTTACGATCACAGGGGCTACGAGCAGTACTTC. As protein: CASSYDHRGYEQYF.

This chain connects TRBV10-2 to TRBJ1-6, with TRBD1 as a possible D gene (6 bases). Germline V gene sequence: CDR1 WSHSY, CDR2 SAAADI. Trimming cost V 2 bases and J 10 bases, with 18 bases left between them. The CDR3 contains 16 residues. Here the CDR3 DNA reads TGCGCCAGCAGTGAGATTGACCCAGGGGAAAGATCACCCCTCCACTTT. Translating gives CASSEIDPGERSPLHF.

The chain is built from TRBV27 and TRBJ1-1; the match to TRBD1 covers 7 bases. Germline CDR1 MNHEY, CDR2 SMNVEV (reference sequence). The trim removed 5 bases at V and 0 bases at J, leaving 6 bases unmatched. The CDR3 runs 15 residues. CDR3 in amino acids: CASSPSDRMNTEAFF. The DNA of the CDR3 is TGTGCCAGCAGTCCCTCGGACAGGATGAACACTGAAGCTTTCTTT.

The chain has TRBV7-2 and TRBJ2-7; TRBD1 is a possible D gene (5 bases). V lost 3 bases and J 3 bases, leaving 15 bases between the germline ends. Germline loops: CDR1 SGHTA, CDR2 FQGNSA. This CDR3 spans 15 amino acids. CDR3 DNA sequence: TGTGCCAGCAGCTTCGACAGTTCGACCCGCTACGAGCAGTACTTC. Its translation: CASSFDSSTRYEQYF.

The sample holds a few counts of this clone. The chain joins TRBV25-1 to TRBJ1-1; 7 positions match TRBD1. This CDR3 contains 15 residues. The ends lost 5 bases at V and 3 bases at J; junction bases unmatched: 9. Germline values: CDR1 MGHDK, CDR2 SYGVNS. CDR3 in DNA: TGTGCCAGCAGTAAACAGGGGACCTCCTACACTGAAGCTTTCTTT. It is translated as CASSKQGTSYTEAFF.

V usage is TRBV5-1 and J usage is TRBJ2-5; TRBD2 might be the D (5 bases). The ends were cut back, 0 bases at V and 7 bases at J, with 19 bases in the middle. Germline-derived CDR1 and CDR2 are SGHRS and YFSETQ. The CDR3 has 16 amino acids. Here the CDR3 DNA reads TGCGCCAGCAGCTTGGCCGTCGGACTGGGCGGTGGGACCCAGTACTTC. Protein sequence: CASSLAVGLGGGTQYF. Using reference TRBV5-1 and TRBJ2-5 for the parts outside the CDR3, the full variable domain is KAGVTQTPRYLIKTRGQQVTLSCSPISGHRSVSWYQQTPGQGLQFLFEYFSETQRNKGNFPGRFSGRQFSNSRSEMNVSTLELGDSALYLCASSLAVGLGGGTQYFGPGTRLLVL.

CDR3 in amino acids: CASSLDSYGYTF. The CDR3 DNA reads TGTGCCAGCAGCTTAGACAGCTATGGCTACACCTTC. This chain links TRBV7-9 with TRBJ1-2; no clear D gene. The germline V gene has CDR1 SEHNR and CDR2 FQNEAQ (reference sequence). Trimming stripped 1 base from V and 4 bases from J, with 4 bases between. The CDR3 is made up of 12 amino acids.

The chain uses TRBV19 and TRBJ1-5; no firm D call. Germline CDR1 is LNHDA and CDR2 is SQIVND (reference sequence). Deletions cut 9 bases from V and 1 base from J, with 19 bases between. This CDR3 has 16 residues. CDR3 loop: CASTSSSGGSNQPQHF. CDR3 nucleotide sequence: TGTGCCAGCACCTCATCCTCGGGCGGGAGCAATCAGCCCCAGCATTTT.

V and J are TRBV6-5 and TRBJ2-3; the D gene is possibly TRBD1 (6 bases). The CDR3 contains 14 residues. Trimming pared 7 bases from V and 7 bases from J, leaving 18 bases between. CDR1 MNHEY and CDR2 SVGAGI come from the germline V gene. Here the CDR3 reads CASTSRGRGNTQYF. The CDR3 coding sequence is TGTGCCAGCACCTCTAGGGGGAGAGGTAATACGCAGTATTTT.

The chain links TRBV14 to TRBJ2-5; 10 bases match TRBD1. The CDR3 spans 18 residues. With 4 bases clipped from V and 4 bases from J, the junction kept 15 bases outside the gene matches. Germline V gene data show CDR1 as SGHDN and CDR2 as FVKESK. CDR3 sequence: CASSLGWDRGVRGETQYF. CDR3 DNA sequence: TGTGCCAGCAGCCTTGGTTGGGACAGGGGCGTTAGAGGAGAGACCCAGTACTTC. Full variable domain (missing parts from reference TRBV14 and TRBJ2-5): EAGVTQFPSHSVIEKGQTVTLRCDPISGHDNLYWYRRVMGKEIKFLLHFVKESKQDESGMPNNRFLAERTGGTYSTLKVQPAELEDSGVYFCASSLGWDRGVRGETQYFGPGTRLLVL.

This clone came up once. V gene TRBV4-1 combines with J gene TRBJ2-3, with no clear D. CDR3 length equals 11 residues. V was pared by 2 bases and J by 6 bases, with 3 bases between. From germline, CDR1 is MGHRA and CDR2 YSYEKL. The CDR3 is CASSQSDTQYF. The CDR3 coding sequence is TGCGCCAGCAGCCAAAGCGATACGCAGTATTTT.

The chain joins TRBV28 to TRBJ2-7, with TRBD1 identical over 10 bases. The CDR3 consists of 16 residues. Trimming at V came to 6 bases and at J to 1 base, leaving 9 bases not matched to a gene. Looked up from germline, CDR1 is MDHEN and CDR2 is SYDVKM. CDR3 region: CASSLTPGQGSYEQYF. For the CDR3, the DNA is TGTGCCAGCAGCTTAACCCCGGGACAGGGGTCCTACGAGCAGTACTTC.

The chain links TRBV7-2 to TRBJ2-7; D is ambiguous. The CDR3 runs to 15 residues. Deletions cut 0 bases from V and 1 base from J, with 10 bases between. Germline V CDR1 and CDR2: SGHTA, FQGNSA. The CDR3 bases are TGTGCCAGCAGCTTAGCAATCTGGCAGTCCTACGAGCAGTACTTC. Its translation: CASSLAIWQSYEQYF. The whole variable domain, filled in from reference TRBV7-2 and TRBJ2-7, reads GAGVSQSPSNKVTEKGKDVELRCDPISGHTALYWYRQSLGQGLEFLIYFQGNSAPDKSGLPSDRFSAERTGGSVSTLTIQRTQQEDSAVYLCASSLAIWQSYEQYFGPGTRLTVT.

J is TRBJ2-1 and V is TRBV21-1; TRBD2, the table's D call, was not compared with the DNA. TRBV21-1 is given as a pseudogene. CDR3 length: 15 residues. Here the CDR3 reads CASSPIQTCHNEQFF. CDR3 sequence (DNA): TGTGCCAGCTCCCCAATTCAGACTTGCCACAATGAGCAGTTCTTC.

CDR3 sequence reads: CASSLDGGRREKLFF. DNA of the CDR3: TGTGCCAGCAGCTTGGACGGGGGGCGCCGTGAAAAACTGTTTTTT. The chain is built from TRBV5-6 and TRBJ1-4; possible D gene TRBD1, 6 bases. The CDR3 covers 15 residues. The V end lost 0 bases, the J end lost 7 bases, and 13 bases lay between the germline ends. The germline V gene has CDR1 SGHDT and CDR2 YYEEEE.

This clone was observed a handful of times. In DNA form, the CDR3 reads TGCAGCGCCTGGACAGGGGATGGCTACACCTTC. Protein product: CSAWTGDGYTF. The chain has TRBV29-1 and TRBJ1-2; TRBD1 agrees at 9 bases. This CDR3 is 11 amino acids long. In germline, CDR1 is SQVTM, CDR2 ANQGSEA. V was clipped by 7 bases and J by 6 bases; unmatched bases: 3.